The clone carrying this T cell receptor beta chain was observed a few times. The data were taken from a study of Graves' ophthalmopathy and Graves' hyperthyroidism. Ineligible for inclusion were patients with other autoimmune diseases, uncontrolled infections, pregnancy or lactation. Amplification of the TCR beta CDR3 regions used RNA transcripts (as template). An initial RT-PCR round employing HTBI primers preceded a second-round multiplex PCR. One entry per CDR3 protein results from TCRdb running MiXCR on the multiplex PCR reads. The sample has around 1.1 million distinct CDR3 sequences; approximately 35% are singletons. Trimming pared 4 bases from V and 8 bases from J, leaving 27 bases between. Germline loops: CDR1 SGHDT, CDR2 YYEEEE. CDR3 length equals 17 residues.

Input material: peripheral blood or thyroid tissue (not recorded which). The sequence came from an adult man with Graves' hyperthyroidism. The chain joins TRBV5-6 to TRBJ1-2, with D unresolved. CDR3 amino acids: CASSPTPIWTGSDGYTF. As DNA, the CDR3 is TGTGCCAGCAGCCCAACCCCAATTTGGACGGGTTCCGACGGCTACACCTTC. Looking up the rest from reference TRBV5-6 and TRBJ1-2 gives the full variable domain: DAGVTQSPTHLIKTRGQQVTLRCSPKSGHDTVSWYQQALGQGPQFIFQYYEEEERQRGNFPDRFSGHQFPNYSSELNVNALLLGDSALYLCASSPTPIWTGSDGYTFGSGTRLTVV.